A single sample is the source of the 29 T cell receptor beta chains below, sequenced in a study of a mutant IDH1 vaccine in newly diagnosed glioma. The time point was: week 5, during vaccination. The investigators gave 300 ug of mutant IDH1 20-mer peptide in each vaccine dose, together with topical imiquimod. Their recognized antigens are unknown. Produced via immunoSEQ multiplex PCR; TCRdb's table is partial and in-frame only. This sample has about 53,000 clones, with approximately 80% found just once. The specimen comprised PBMCs, sampled from a glioma patient whose treatment included an IDH1 peptide vaccine. These receptors originate from a woman aged 18-35 years with glioma. Some clones in this sample may be carry-over from other donors' samples.

This rearrangement joins TRBV19 to TRBJ1-2, with 9 nucleotides matching TRBD1. There are 13 residues in the CDR3. Germline V lookup: CDR1 LNHDA, CDR2 SQIVND (reference sequence). Losses at the gene ends were 10 bases for V and 5 bases for J; bases not matched to a gene: 8. The CDR3 here is CATRTGVRYGYTF. The CDR3 DNA reads as TGTGCCACCCGGACAGGGGTTAGATATGGCTACACCTTC.

The sample holds a few counts of this clone. The rearrangement links TRBV25-1 to TRBJ1-3; maybe TRBD1 (6 bases). Germline assignment: CDR1 MGHDK and CDR2 SYGVNS. The CDR3 sequence is 16 residues long. The V end lost 1 base, the J end lost 5 bases, and 15 bases lay between the germline ends. The CDR3 spells CASSESWEGGRNTIYF. CDR3 nucleotides: TGTGCCAGCAGTGAATCCTGGGAGGGGGGGCGAAACACCATATATTTT. Full variable domain (outside the CDR3, taken from reference TRBV25-1 and TRBJ1-3): EADIYQTPRYLVIGTGKKITLECSQTMGHDKMYWYQQDPGMELHLIHYSYGVNSTEKGDLSSESTVSRIRTEHFPLTLESARPSHTSQYLCASSESWEGGRNTIYFGEGSWLTVV.

Only a few counts were recorded for this clone. CDR3 DNA sequence: TGTGCCAGCAGCCCTCGTAGCGGCCTGACAGGGTCTGGGGCCAACGTCCTGACTTTC. Its translation: CASSPRSGLTGSGANVLTF. The chain links TRBV9 to TRBJ2-6; D might be TRBD1 (7 bases). The V gene lost 4 bases and the J gene lost 1 base, with 21 bases spanning the gap. The CDR3 length is 19 residues. Per the germline V gene, CDR1 is SGDLS and CDR2 is YYNGEE.

This clone has more than one count but fewer than ten. The rearrangement links TRBV29-1 to TRBJ1-1; 9 nucleotides match TRBD1. The CDR3 is made up of 13 amino acids. Germline CDR1 and CDR2: SQVTM and ANQGSEA. V shed 5 bases, J shed 4 bases, and the junction held 5 bases outside the gene matches. The CDR3 sequence is CSVRGTGLTEAFF. For the CDR3, the DNA is TGCAGCGTTAGGGGGACAGGGCTCACTGAAGCTTTCTTT. The full variable domain, its missing parts supplied by reference TRBV29-1 and TRBJ1-1, is SAVISQKPSRDICQRGTSLTIQCQVDSQVTMMFWYRQQPGQSLTLIATANQGSEATYESGFVIDKFPISRPNLTFSTLTVSNMSPEDSSIYLCSVRGTGLTEAFFGQGTRLTVV.

This clone was observed a handful of times. The chain uses TRBV4-1 and TRBJ1-5; 10 nucleotides agree with TRBD1. This CDR3 has 16 amino acids. The germline V gene encodes CDR1 MGHRA and CDR2 YSYEKL. The V segment lost 3 bases and the J segment 3 bases; nucleotides outside the gene matches: 5. CDR3 sequence: CASSHLTGGPNQPQHF. Written as DNA, the CDR3 is TGCGCCAGCAGCCATTTGACAGGGGGCCCCAATCAGCCCCAGCATTTT.

This chain connects TRBV6-5 to TRBJ2-5; tentatively, D is TRBD1 (6 bases). CDR3 length equals 13 residues. Germline assignment: CDR1 MNHEY and CDR2 SVGAGI. V lost 5 bases, J lost 1 base, and 8 bases lay in between. The CDR3 spells CASSAGVQETQYF. The CDR3 nucleotides read TGTGCCAGCAGTGCAGGGGTCCAAGAGACCCAGTACTTC.

The V gene is TRBV5-6, the J gene TRBJ2-2; no definite D call. The CDR3 is 15 amino acids. Trimming took off 2 bases at V and 1 base at J, with 9 bases between the two ends. Germline V lookup: CDR1 SGHDT, CDR2 YYEEEE. The CDR3 reads CASSLVNENTGELFF. Here the CDR3 DNA reads TGTGCCAGCAGCTTAGTCAACGAGAACACCGGGGAGCTGTTTTTT.

The rearrangement joins TRBV27 to TRBJ1-1; D is perhaps TRBD1 (6 bases). The CDR3 covers 19 residues. Between the trimmed V and J ends, which lost 1 base and 0 bases, there was a span of 21 bases. The germline gives CDR1 MNHEY, CDR2 SMNVEV (reference sequence). CDR3 sequence: CASSLFVARGGNMNTEAFF. CDR3 coding DNA: TGTGCCAGCAGTTTATTTGTTGCCAGGGGAGGGAACATGAACACTGAAGCTTTCTTT.

The chain links TRBV19 to TRBJ1-2, with 7 nucleotides matching TRBD1. Trimming removed 7 bases from V and 5 bases from J; junction bases left unmatched: 19. The CDR3 has 17 residues. Per the germline V gene, CDR1 is LNHDA and CDR2 is SQIVND (reference sequence). In DNA form, the CDR3 reads TGTGCCAGTAACTCTTTTAGGACAGGCGGTCCCCTTTATGGCTACACCTTC. This codes for CASNSFRTGGPLYGYTF.

This chain joins TRBV2 and TRBJ2-5; D gene unclear. The CDR3 extends over 14 amino acids. Trimming removed 4 bases from V and 0 bases from J, with 9 bases in between. Germline loops: CDR1 SNHLY, CDR2 FYNNEI. The DNA of the CDR3 is TGTGCCAGCAGTGGGGGAACGTACCAAGAGACCCAGTACTTC. Amino acids: CASSGGTYQETQYF.

The CDR3 protein is CASSPETSFPFF. CDR3 sequence (DNA): TGTGCCAGCAGCCCCGAGACTAGCTTTCCGTTCTTC. This chain links TRBV9 with TRBJ2-1; TRBD2 matches at 7 bases. The junction had 10 bases not matched to a gene; V was cut back by 4 bases and J by 15 bases. CDR1 SGDLS and CDR2 YYNGEE come from the germline V gene. This CDR3 has 12 amino acids.

The rearrangement uses TRBV7-9 and TRBJ2-7, with D uncertain. The germline V gene encodes CDR1 SEHNR and CDR2 FQNEAQ (reference sequence). This CDR3 has 12 amino acids. V gave up 2 bases and J gave up 12 bases, with 14 bases separating them. The CDR3 spells CASSLFAEMGYF. The CDR3 nucleotides read TGTGCCAGCAGCTTATTCGCCGAGATGGGGTACTTC.

This clone was found once. This CDR3 reads CVCGTPPDYGYTF. The CDR3, as DNA: TGTGTCTGCGGGACACCCCCTGACTATGGCTACACCTTC. The J gene is TRBJ1-2, the V gene TRBV2; weak D call: TRBD1 (6 bases). Germline V gene sequence: CDR1 SNHLY, CDR2 FYNNEI. The CDR3 spans 13 residues.

The rearrangement uses TRBV5-1 and TRBJ2-1, with 7 bases fitting TRBD2. Looked up from germline, CDR1 is SGHRS and CDR2 is YFSETQ. The CDR3 consists of 16 residues. The junction had 11 bases not matched to a gene; V was cut back by 0 bases and J by 8 bases. CDR3 amino acids: CASSLADGGGLHEQFF. The CDR3 DNA reads as TGCGCCAGCAGCTTGGCCGACGGGGGAGGGCTCCATGAGCAGTTCTTC. Combining the CDR3 with reference TRBV5-1 and TRBJ2-1 gives the whole variable domain KAGVTQTPRYLIKTRGQQVTLSCSPISGHRSVSWYQQTPGQGLQFLFEYFSETQRNKGNFPGRFSGRQFSNSRSEMNVSTLELGDSALYLCASSLADGGGLHEQFFGPGTRLTVL.

The J gene is TRBJ2-5, the V gene TRBV6-6; tentatively, D is TRBD1 (6 bases). V lost 0 bases and J lost 5, with 13 bases in between. CDR1 and CDR2 from the germline V gene are MNHNY and SVGAGI (reference sequence). This CDR3 comprises 15 residues. The DNA of the CDR3 is TGTGCCAGCAGTTACTCGAGGCTTAGGGGGGAGACCCAGTACTTC. It translates to CASSYSRLRGETQYF.

The J gene is TRBJ2-1, the V gene TRBV6-1; 9 bases are a match to TRBD2. Germline V gene lookup returns CDR1 MNHNS and CDR2 SASEGT. Trimming cost V 6 bases and J 4 bases; bases outside gene matches: 7. The CDR3 contains 15 residues. The CDR3 DNA follows: TGTGCCAGCAGCATGGGGACTAGCCAGTACAATGAGCAGTTCTTC. This codes for CASSMGTSQYNEQFF.

The chain uses TRBV14 and TRBJ2-4; 14 nucleotides match TRBD2. Germline-derived CDR1 and CDR2 are SGHDN and FVKESK. The CDR3 sequence is 20 residues long. With 4 bases clipped from V and 3 bases from J, the junction kept 14 bases outside the gene matches. The CDR3 DNA follows: TGTGCCAGCAGCCCCGGGACTAGCGGGAGAGGTGTATGGGGCAAAAACATTCAGTACTTC. Encoded protein: CASSPGTSGRGVWGKNIQYF.

J is TRBJ1-2 and V is TRBV2; possible D gene TRBD1, 5 bases. Germline assignment: CDR1 SNHLY and CDR2 FYNNEI. The V and J ends lost 4 bases and 6 bases respectively, with 12 bases between them. The CDR3 sequence is 13 residues long. The CDR3 DNA is TGTGCCAGCAGTGTGATGGGGGTGGATGGCTACACCTTC. The encoded protein is CASSVMGVDGYTF.

This chain uses TRBV2 with TRBJ2-7; either TRBD1 or TRBD2 may fit D (7 bases each). Germline CDR1 and CDR2: SNHLY and FYNNEI. CDR3 length: 13 residues. Deletions cut 4 bases from V and 6 bases from J, with 13 bases between. This CDR3 is CASSGQGGFEQYF. The CDR3 DNA reads TGTGCCAGCAGTGGACAGGGAGGGTTCGAGCAGTACTTC.

This clone came up once. The chain recombines TRBV5-4 with TRBJ2-2, with 8 bases fitting TRBD1. The CDR3 consists of 14 residues. V dropped 4 bases and J dropped 6; count of bases not matched to a gene: 5. Germline values: CDR1 SGHNT, CDR2 YYREEE (reference sequence). CDR3: CASSPLDRAGELFF. The CDR3, as DNA: TGTGCCAGCAGCCCCCTGGACAGGGCCGGGGAGCTGTTTTTT.

V usage is TRBV9 and J usage is TRBJ2-3; perhaps TRBD2 as D (7 bases). The CDR3 is 16 residues long. Germline assignment: CDR1 SGDLS and CDR2 YYNGEE. V gave up 4 bases and J gave up 1 base, with 16 bases separating them. Here the CDR3 reads CASSPEGRGRTDTQYF. The DNA of the CDR3 is TGTGCCAGCAGCCCAGAGGGGCGGGGGCGCACAGATACGCAGTATTTT. Supplemented by reference TRBV9 and TRBJ2-3, the full variable domain reads DSGVTQTPKHLITATGQRVTLRCSPRSGDLSVYWYQQSLDQGLQFLIQYYNGEERAKGNILERFSAQQFPDLHSELNLSSLELGDSALYFCASSPEGRGRTDTQYFGPGTRLTVL.

V gene TRBV7-9 combines with J gene TRBJ1-4; D is ambiguous. The CDR3 sequence is 14 residues long. The V gene's germline CDR1 is SEHNR and CDR2 FQNEAQ (reference sequence). V dropped 5 bases and J dropped 8 bases, with 15 bases sitting between them. The CDR3 loop is CASSPPGGWEKLFF. The CDR3 nucleotides read TGTGCCAGCAGCCCCCCCGGAGGTTGGGAAAAACTGTTTTTT.

The rearrangement uses TRBV5-1 and TRBJ2-7, with 8 bases matching TRBD2. The germline CDR1 and CDR2 sequences are SGHRS and YFSETQ. V was clipped by 6 bases and J by 1 base; unmatched bases: 6. The CDR3 sequence is 14 residues long. In DNA, the CDR3 is TGCGCCAGCATACCGGGACTAGGGTCCTACGAGCAGTACTTC. It yields the protein CASIPGLGSYEQYF.

The chain's CDR3 is CASSIDWGRVDYGYTF. The CDR3 DNA follows: TGTGCCAGTAGTATAGATTGGGGGAGAGTGGACTATGGCTACACCTTC. The J gene is TRBJ1-2, the V gene TRBV19; TRBD1 might be the D (5 bases). The V end was cut by 0 bases, the J end by 3 bases, with 14 bases between. The CDR3 is made up of 16 amino acids. From germline, CDR1 is LNHDA and CDR2 SQIVND (reference sequence).

In DNA form, the CDR3 reads TGTGCCATCAGTGAGGTTAGGTCGAACGAGCAGTACTTC. Its protein product is CAISEVRSNEQYF. J is TRBJ2-7 and V is TRBV10-3; D ambiguous. CDR1 is ENHRY, CDR2 SYGVKD, per germline. V was shortened by 2 bases and J by 5 bases, with 10 bases between the two germline ends. The length of the CDR3 is 13 residues.

CDR3 DNA: TGCGCCAGCAGTGAGTCCCCCGGGGACGAGCAGTACTTC. Translation: CASSESPGDEQYF. V gene TRBV10-1 combines with J gene TRBJ2-7; TRBD2 might be the D (5 bases). Deletions cut 0 bases from V and 5 bases from J, with 8 bases between. The CDR3 runs to 13 residues. CDR1 and CDR2 from the germline V gene are WNHNN and SYGVQD (reference sequence).

This clone occurred once. J is TRBJ1-5 and V is TRBV27; D remains unclear. CDR1 is MNHEY and CDR2 is SMNVEV in the germline V gene (reference sequence). The CDR3 runs to 14 residues. V was shortened by 5 bases and J by 0 bases, with 8 bases between the two germline ends. CDR3: CASSPTYSNQPQHF. The CDR3 bases are TGTGCCAGCAGTCCGACCTATAGCAATCAGCCCCAGCATTTT.

About this clone: Other nucleotide sequences from this sample produce the same CDR3. The gene calls are TRBV5-1 and TRBJ1-1; no clear D gene. The germline V gene has CDR1 SGHRS and CDR2 YFSETQ. V dropped 0 bases and J dropped 1 base, with 4 bases sitting between them. The CDR3 runs to 13 residues. The CDR3 sequence is CASSLGGNTEAFF. The CDR3 DNA reads TGCGCCAGCAGCTTGGGAGGGAACACTGAAGCTTTCTTT.

The chain carries TRBV25-1 and TRBJ2-7; 10 nucleotides line up with TRBD2. With 5 bases clipped from V and 6 bases from J, the junction kept 7 bases outside the gene matches. The germline CDR1 and CDR2 sequences are MGHDK and SYGVNS. This CDR3 has 14 residues. The CDR3 reads CASSWGLAPGEQYF. CDR3 DNA sequence: TGTGCCAGCAGTTGGGGACTAGCGCCTGGCGAGCAGTACTTC.